The rows below give T cell receptor beta chains drawn from one sample of a study of T cell responses to AZD1222 COVID-19 vaccine. The table came from immunoSEQ multiplex PCR; TCRdb's copy has only in-frame clones and leaves some out. The sample carries about 160,000 clones, around nine tenths recorded once. The sequenced sample was peripheral blood, obtained on day 0 of AZD1222 vaccination. All receptors derive from an adult in good health. The CDR3 runs from the conserved cysteine through the conserved F or W. The D gene is left open where the match is weak. The listing skips clone size in some rows; elsewhere it reads once, few, many or a size class.

CDR3 protein	CDR3 DNA	V gene	D gene	clone size	J gene
CASGLLGTYEQYF	TGTGCTAGTGGTTTGCTAGGGACCTACGAGCAGTACTTC	TRBV12-5	.	.	TRBJ2-7
CASSLLAVIYEQYF	TGTGCCAGCAGCCTTCTGGCCGTCATCTACGAGCAGTACTTC	TRBV11-2	.	.	TRBJ2-7
CASSQGPGDNQPQHF	TGCGCCAGCAGCCAAGGACCAGGGGACAATCAGCCCCAGCATTTT	TRBV4-3	.	.	TRBJ1-5
CASSLTGDEQYF	TGTGCCAGCAGTCTCACAGGGGACGAGCAGTACTTC	TRBV27	TRBD1	.	TRBJ2-7
CASSLGTQNSGNTIYF	TGTGCCAGCAGCTTGGGGACGCAGAACTCTGGAAACACCATATATTTT	TRBV5-8	.	.	TRBJ1-3
CASSLSGPYEQYF	TGTGCCAGCAGTTTATCAGGGCCCTACGAGCAGTACTTC	TRBV12-3/TRBV12-4	.	few	TRBJ2-7
CASSLEPSGEQYF	TGCGCCAGCAGCTTGGAGCCCTCTGGCGAGCAGTACTTC	TRBV5-1	.	few	TRBJ2-7
CASNPRAGWGGELFF	TGTGCCAGCAACCCGAGAGCGGGATGGGGCGGGGAGCTGTTTTTT	TRBV6-5	TRBD2	few	TRBJ2-2
CASSLEPESSYNEQFF	TGTGCCAGCAGCTTAGAACCGGAGAGCTCCTACAATGAGCAGTTCTTC	TRBV7-2	.	.	TRBJ2-1
CASSKDRNEKLFF	TGTGCCAGTAGCAAGGACCGCAATGAAAAACTGTTTTTT	TRBV19	.	.	TRBJ1-4
CASSTWDASYNEQFF	TGTGCCAGCAGCACTTGGGACGCCTCCTACAATGAGCAGTTCTTC	TRBV9	.	.	TRBJ2-1
CASSQRTGGVREQYF	TGTGCCAGCAGCCAACGAACAGGGGGTGTGCGCGAGCAGTACTTC	TRBV3-1/TRBV3-2	TRBD1	.	TRBJ2-7
CASSLGVVMNTEAFF	TGTGCCAGCAGCTTAGGAGTGGTAATGAACACTGAAGCTTTCTTT	TRBV7-9	.	.	TRBJ1-1
CASSLRMNTEAFF	TGTGCCAGCAGCCTCCGGATGAACACTGAAGCTTTCTTT	TRBV6-1	.	.	TRBJ1-1
CASSEGKSSYNEQFF	TGTGCCAGCAGTGAGGGTAAAAGCTCCTACAATGAGCAGTTCTTC	TRBV2	.	.	TRBJ2-1
CASSTPGLEAEQYF	TGTGCCAGTAGTACCCCGGGACTTGAGGCAGAGCAGTACTTC	TRBV19	.	.	TRBJ2-7
CASSLGLSDEQFF	TGTGCCAGCAGCTTAGGACTCTCGGATGAGCAGTTCTTC	TRBV7-9	.	once	TRBJ2-1
CASSLLGQGGTEAFF	TGTGCCAGCAGCTTACTGGGACAGGGCGGCACTGAAGCTTTCTTT	TRBV7-2	TRBD1	.	TRBJ1-1
CASRGGSPYNEQFF	TGTGCCAGCAGGGGCGGGAGCCCCTACAATGAGCAGTTCTTC	TRBV2	TRBD2	.	TRBJ2-1
CASSLLAGSTDTQYF	TGTGCCAGCAGCTTACTAGCGGGGAGCACAGATACGCAGTATTTT	TRBV7-7	TRBD2	.	TRBJ2-3
CASSQETSTTQYF	TGCGCCAGCAGCCAGGAGACTAGCACGACTCAGTACTTC	TRBV10-2	TRBD2	.	TRBJ2-4
CASSIGVGMGFNYEQYF	TGTGCCAGTAGTATAGGGGTCGGCATGGGGTTTAACTACGAGCAGTACTTC	TRBV19	.	.	TRBJ2-7
CARSLCRGNDNQPQHF	TGTGCCAGAAGCTTGTGTAGGGGAAATGACAATCAGCCCCAGCATTTT	TRBV5-3	.	.	TRBJ1-5
CASSGGRGYTF	TGTGCCAGCAGCGGGGGCAGAGGCTACACCTTC	TRBV9	.	.	TRBJ1-2